Listed below are T cell receptor beta chains from one sample, sequenced in a study of blood T cell repertoires in COVID-19. Clones were read by immunoSEQ multiplex PCR, and TCRdb kept only the in-frame ones, dropping some. The sample yields under 250,000 clones, about 83% seen once. Sequencing was done on a sample of peripheral blood. The receptors were sampled from a human donor in a cohort sampled during active COVID-19. Each CDR3 is given with its conserved first and last residue. The D gene is left open where the match is weak. Only some rows state a clone size, as once, few, many or a class for expanded clones.

CDR3 DNA	CDR3 protein	J gene	clone size	V gene	D gene
TGCGCCAGCAGCTTGGGAGAGGACAGGAGCACAGATACGCAGTATTTT	CASSLGEDRSTDTQYF	TRBJ2-3	-	TRBV5-1	TRBD1
TGTGCCAGCAGCTTATCGGGGGGGAAGCCCCAGCATTTT	CASSLSGGKPQHF	TRBJ1-5	few	TRBV7-2	-
TGTGCCAGCTCACCCCAAAACTGGGACAGTAGCAATCAGCCCCAGCATTTT	CASSPQNWDSSNQPQHF	TRBJ1-5	-	TRBV18	TRBD1
TGTGCCAGCAGCAAAACGGGACAATCCTCCTACGAGCAGTACTTC	CASSKTGQSSYEQYF	TRBJ2-7	-	TRBV21-1	-
TGTGCCAGCGTGAGGACAGGGGGCAACGAGCAGTACTTC	CASVRTGGNEQYF	TRBJ2-7	-	TRBV12-3/TRBV12-4	TRBD1
TGTGCCAGTACAAATGGAGGGTACAGGGGGGGTGAAAAACTGTTTTTT	CASTNGGYRGGEKLFF	TRBJ1-4	-	TRBV19	TRBD1
TGTGCCAGCAGCCCCTCCAGGGGGCAGTTTCAGCCCCAGCATTTT	CASSPSRGQFQPQHF	TRBJ1-5	-	TRBV5-5	TRBD1
TGTGCCAGCAGCGATAACGGGGATGGCACTGAAGCTTTCTTT	CASSDNGDGTEAFF	TRBJ1-1	-	TRBV7-9	-
TGTGCCAGCAGGCGTATAGCGGGAGGGCCCGGGGGCGAGCAGTACTTC	CASRRIAGGPGGEQYF	TRBJ2-7	many	TRBV27	TRBD2
TGTGCCAGCAGGGACAGGGGGCAGACAGATACGCAGTATTTT	CASRDRGQTDTQYF	TRBJ2-3	once	TRBV28	TRBD1